The rows below give T cell receptor beta chains drawn from one sample of a study of T cell responses to AZD1222 COVID-19 vaccine. Libraries were prepared by immunoSEQ multiplex PCR; TCRdb keeps only in-frame clonotypes and omits some of them. The table has around 92,000 clones, approximately 84% seen once. This specimen consisted of peripheral blood, obtained on day 0 of AZD1222 vaccination. The receptors come from an adult in good health. Each CDR3 is given without its conserved first and last residue. The order of the fields is CDR3 length, V gene, J gene, CDR3 protein.

cdr3_length: 9
v_call: TRBV20-1
j_call: TRBJ2-7
cdr3_aa: SGRDTYEQY

cdr3_length: 12
v_call: TRBV19
j_call: TRBJ2-1
cdr3_aa: ASSSGGDYNEQF

cdr3_length: 15
v_call: TRBV4-2
j_call: TRBJ1-4
cdr3_aa: ASSQRGAESTNEKLF

cdr3_length: 15
v_call: TRBV3-1/TRBV3-2
j_call: TRBJ2-3
cdr3_aa: ASSQDAVAGLTDTQY

cdr3_length: 14
v_call: TRBV5-1
j_call: TRBJ1-4
cdr3_aa: ASSLEGIAGSEKLF

cdr3_length: 14
v_call: TRBV6-6
j_call: TRBJ2-2
cdr3_aa: ASSYQKTGGTGELF

cdr3_length: 13
v_call: TRBV7-2
j_call: TRBJ2-2
cdr3_aa: ASSFTGTGTGELF

cdr3_length: 9
v_call: TRBV7-9
j_call: TRBJ1-3
cdr3_aa: ASSLEDTIY

cdr3_length: 9
v_call: TRBV20-1
j_call: TRBJ1-4
cdr3_aa: SARGHEKLF

cdr3_length: 14
v_call: TRBV5-5
j_call: TRBJ2-7
cdr3_aa: ASSFGTGSPLVEQY

cdr3_length: 11
v_call: TRBV12-3/TRBV12-4
j_call: TRBJ1-5
cdr3_aa: ASSLRSGQPQH

cdr3_length: 12
v_call: TRBV6-5
j_call: TRBJ1-6
cdr3_aa: ASRDKGNRGPLH

cdr3_length: 12
v_call: TRBV2
j_call: TRBJ2-7
cdr3_aa: ASNFGGSNYEQY

cdr3_length: 15
v_call: TRBV5-4
j_call: TRBJ2-7
cdr3_aa: ASSWGARAGPAYEQY

cdr3_length: 12
v_call: TRBV10-3
j_call: TRBJ1-1
cdr3_aa: AISAQTENTEAF

cdr3_length: 12
v_call: TRBV7-9
j_call: TRBJ1-4
cdr3_aa: ASSIMGENEKLF

cdr3_length: 13
v_call: TRBV5-4
j_call: TRBJ1-2
cdr3_aa: ASSLSLGTQYGYT

cdr3_length: 11
v_call: TRBV3-1/TRBV3-2
j_call: TRBJ2-7
cdr3_aa: ASRPGGRWEQY

cdr3_length: 18
v_call: TRBV7-6
j_call: TRBJ2-1
cdr3_aa: ASSLAPRGGQQRSYNEQF

cdr3_length: 13
v_call: TRBV5-5
j_call: TRBJ1-1
cdr3_aa: ASRPRTGMNTEAF

cdr3_length: 14
v_call: TRBV4-1
j_call: TRBJ2-3
cdr3_aa: ASSRTGRLQLDTQY

cdr3_length: 14
v_call: TRBV7-8
j_call: TRBJ2-7
cdr3_aa: ASSSTRTASSYEQY

cdr3_length: 13
v_call: TRBV7-8
j_call: TRBJ1-6
cdr3_aa: ASSREPASYSPLH

cdr3_length: 10
v_call: TRBV30
j_call: TRBJ2-5
cdr3_aa: AWGVLQETQY

cdr3_length: 14
v_call: TRBV18
j_call: TRBJ1-1
cdr3_aa: ASSPPSGRLSTEAF

cdr3_length: 12
v_call: TRBV19
j_call: TRBJ1-2
cdr3_aa: ASSIDQPGYGYT

cdr3_length: 13
v_call: TRBV7-2
j_call: TRBJ2-7
cdr3_aa: ASSASGTGVYEQY

cdr3_length: 14
v_call: TRBV19
j_call: TRBJ2-3
cdr3_aa: ASSISSGGQADTQY

cdr3_length: 13
v_call: TRBV11-2
j_call: TRBJ2-7
cdr3_aa: ASSSQGTASYEQY

cdr3_length: 13
v_call: TRBV10-3
j_call: TRBJ1-6
cdr3_aa: AISRDSSYNSPLH

cdr3_length: 14
v_call: TRBV6-6
j_call: TRBJ2-2
cdr3_aa: ATFGTSGANTGELF

cdr3_length: 12
v_call: TRBV19
j_call: TRBJ1-6
cdr3_aa: ASNHLSINSPLH

cdr3_length: 12
v_call: TRBV11-2
j_call: TRBJ2-1
cdr3_aa: ASSLQGVTNEQF

cdr3_length: 12
v_call: TRBV5-1
j_call: TRBJ1-1
cdr3_aa: ASSFTGQNTEAF

cdr3_length: 15
v_call: TRBV5-1
j_call: TRBJ1-2
cdr3_aa: ASSWSGSDRGSYGYT

cdr3_length: 12
v_call: TRBV29-1
j_call: TRBJ2-3
cdr3_aa: SVEDTGAADTQY

cdr3_length: 14
v_call: TRBV5-1
j_call: TRBJ2-1
cdr3_aa: ASSLGGTSGSDEQF

cdr3_length: 13
v_call: TRBV11-2
j_call: TRBJ2-3
cdr3_aa: ASSWTSGSTDTQY

cdr3_length: 15
v_call: TRBV10-2
j_call: TRBJ1-1
cdr3_aa: ASSEFRTSGSNTEAF

cdr3_length: 10
v_call: TRBV5-5
j_call: TRBJ2-7
cdr3_aa: ASSFTGEEQY

cdr3_length: 14
v_call: TRBV3-1/TRBV3-2
j_call: TRBJ2-1
cdr3_aa: ASSPAGVLAYNEQF

cdr3_length: 12
v_call: TRBV19
j_call: TRBJ1-1
cdr3_aa: ASSMQSDGRKGF

cdr3_length: 14
v_call: TRBV5-1
j_call: TRBJ2-3
cdr3_aa: ASSLGSGALTDTQY

cdr3_length: 13
v_call: TRBV7-2
j_call: TRBJ2-2
cdr3_aa: ASSPRPGTTGELF

cdr3_length: 13
v_call: TRBV10-3
j_call: TRBJ2-7
cdr3_aa: AISVSEDSAYEQY